This TCR beta chain is from a study of blood T cell repertoires in COVID-19. Measured with immunoSEQ multiplex PCR; TCRdb has only the in-frame clones, and not every one. The sample consists of 65,000 to 85,000 clones, 89% of them appearing once. The germline V gene encodes CDR1 ENHRY and CDR2 SYGVKD. The CDR3 runs to 13 residues. The V end lost 3 bases, the J end lost 5 bases, and 8 bases lay between the germline ends. The receptor comes from a man in his fifties with active COVID-19. The chain joins TRBV10-3 to TRBJ2-4; D is possibly TRBD1 (6 bases). The specimen was peripheral blood. CDR3 in amino acids: CAISEGGENIQYF. In nucleotides, the CDR3 is TGTGCCATCAGTGAAGGGGGTGAAAACATTCAGTACTTC.